This TCR beta chain was sequenced during a study of T-cell memory formation after mild COVID-19. The length of the CDR3 is 15 residues. V lost 6 bases, J lost 0 bases, and 13 bases lay in between. This clonotype was seen many times. TCRdb reprocessed the 5' RACE reads via MiXCR and lists one record per CDR3 protein. Here the sample spans fewer than 250,000 distinct CDR3 sequences, around 16% being singletons. Material for sequencing was PBMCs or a T cell subset sorted from them (not recorded which). The TCR sequence derives from an adult woman who had mild COVID-19 (a few samples of this study predate the infection). Cell type and time point are not known. V and J are TRBV12-3 or TRBV12-4 and TRBJ2-3; D is possibly TRBD2 (5 bases). In DNA, the CDR3 is TGTGCCAGCAGCCTACGGACTGGGAGCACAGATACGCAGTATTTT. This gives the protein CASSLRTGSTDTQYF.